This entry describes one T cell receptor beta chain. Antigen specificity is unknown. This sample is part of a study of T cell responses to AZD1222 COVID-19 vaccine. Study outcomes and limitations: Possibly, clonal diversity was underestimated; donors were largely white British and included more females. Repertoire sampling was restricted to post-peak T cell response timepoints. The study reported that nearly half of spike-specific TCRs target unmutated variant regions. The CD4 TCRs associated with vaccination extended across spike and predominated at 160-218 and 743-854.

TCRdb's copy holds only in-frame clones and misses some; the assay was immunoSEQ multiplex PCR. Among about 110,000 clones listed, approximately 94% were seen once. The sample here was peripheral blood, taken 28 days after the second AZD1222 dose. This TCR was recovered from an adult who received the AZD1222 COVID-19 vaccine.

The CDR3 is CASSRSSGSSYEQYF. CDR3 coding DNA: TGTGCCAGCAGTCGGTCTAGCGGGAGCTCCTACGAGCAGTACTTC. The rearrangement uses TRBV2 and TRBJ2-7, with 10 bases aligning to TRBD2. V was pared by 5 bases and J by 0 bases, with 4 bases of the junction left unmatched. Germline V gives CDR1 SNHLY, CDR2 FYNNEI. This CDR3 spans 15 amino acids.